The next 22 T cell receptor beta chains were all read from a single sample in a study of patients and donors after allogeneic stem cell transplantation. TCRdb reanalysed the RT-PCR reads using MiXCR and keeps one entry per CDR3 protein. The data contain 400,000 to 450,000 distinct CDR3 sequences, more than 15% of them singletons. The specimen was blood, either unsorted or a sorted T cell fraction (not recorded which). The receptor set was obtained from a human donor who was either an allogeneic HSCT recipient or a stem cell or donor lymphocyte infusion donor (not recorded which). It is not recorded whose cells these are; they may come from a transplant donor.

The genes are TRBV6-5 and TRBJ2-5; either TRBD1 or TRBD2 may fit D (5 bases each). V lost 4 bases to trimming and J lost 3 bases, with 12 bases between them. The CDR3 covers 14 residues. Germline V gives CDR1 MNHEY, CDR2 SVGAGI. The CDR3 nucleotides read TGTGCCAGCAGTTCTCGACTGGGGGAAGAGACCCAGTACTTC. Its protein is CASSSRLGEETQYF.

The J gene is TRBJ2-7, the V gene TRBV4-1; 9 nucleotides line up with TRBD2. Per germline, CDR1 MGHRA and CDR2 YSYEKL. V was pared by 3 bases and J by 1 base, with 4 bases of the junction left unmatched. The CDR3 is 15 amino acids. DNA for the CDR3: TGCGCCAGCAGCCATCCGACTAGCGGATCCTACGAGCAGTACTTC. Translating it yields CASSHPTSGSYEQYF.

The chain is built from TRBV7-3 and TRBJ2-1, with TRBD2 as a possible D gene (5 bases). V was cut by 5 bases and J by 4 bases, with 9 bases left in between. The CDR3 runs 13 residues. Germline assignment: CDR1 SGHTA and CDR2 FQGTGA. The CDR3 loop is CASSERRYNEQFF. The CDR3 DNA reads as TGTGCCAGCAGCGAAAGGAGGTACAATGAGCAGTTCTTC. Using reference TRBV7-3 and TRBJ2-1 for the parts outside the CDR3, the full variable domain is GAGVSQTPSNKVTEKGKYVELRCDPISGHTALYWYRQSLGQGPEFLIYFQGTGAADDSGLPNDRFFAVRPEGSVSTLKIQRTERGDSAVYLCASSERRYNEQFFGPGTRLTVL.

This clonotype was seen a few times. The rearrangement links TRBV7-9 to TRBJ1-2; D is ambiguous. The CDR3 contains 12 residues. CDR1 is SEHNR and CDR2 is FQNEAQ in the germline V gene (reference sequence). Trimming took off 4 bases at V and 6 bases at J, with 9 bases between the two ends. This CDR3 is CASSSPSDGYTF. Here the CDR3 DNA reads TGTGCCAGCAGCTCGCCTAGTGATGGCTACACCTTC. Looking up the rest from reference TRBV7-9 and TRBJ1-2 gives the full variable domain: DTGVSQNPRHKITKRGQNVTFRCDPISEHNRLYWYRQTLGQGPEFLTYFQNEAQLEKSRLLSDRFSAERPKGSFSTLEIQRTEQGDSAMYLCASSSPSDGYTFGSGTRLTVV.

V is TRBV11-3 and J is TRBJ2-1; 9 bases agree with TRBD2. After removal of 2 bases from V and 10 bases from J, the junction contained 12 bases not matched to a gene. This CDR3 is built from 16 residues. Per the germline V gene, CDR1 is SGHNT and CDR2 is YENEEA. CDR3: CASSLRGLALTGEQFF. The CDR3 DNA reads TGTGCCAGCAGCTTAAGGGGACTAGCCCTTACTGGGGAGCAGTTCTTC.

The sample holds a few counts of this clonotype. The chain links TRBV6-2 or TRBV6-3 to TRBJ2-7; D unresolved. There are 13 residues in the CDR3. The V gene's germline CDR1 is MNHEY and CDR2 SVGEGT. Trimming left V 2 bases short and J 1 base short, with 6 bases between. The CDR3 DNA sequence: TGTGCCAGCAGTTACAGGGTATCCTACGAGCAGTACTTC. Translating it yields CASSYRVSYEQYF.

The chain recombines TRBV7-9 with TRBJ2-1; tentatively, D is TRBD1 (9 bases). Germline lookup yields CDR1 SEHNR and CDR2 FQNEAQ (reference sequence). Trimming removed 8 bases from V and 6 bases from J, with 17 bases in between. There are 14 residues in the CDR3. The CDR3 sequence: CASDSGTGRNEQFF. The DNA for the CDR3 is TGTGCCAGCGATAGCGGGACAGGGCGCAATGAGCAGTTCTTC.

The CDR3 bases are TGCAGCGTGGGGGACCGTGGAAACACCATATATTTT. Amino acids: CSVGDRGNTIYF. The V gene is TRBV29-1, the J gene TRBJ1-3; D is possibly TRBD1 (5 bases). Germline loops: CDR1 SQVTM, CDR2 ANQGSEA. This CDR3 comprises 12 residues. Trimming removed 6 bases from V and 3 bases from J, with 9 bases in between.

The chain employs TRBV7-8 and TRBJ2-3; perhaps TRBD2 as D (5 bases). Trimming cost V 7 bases and J 8 bases, with 22 bases left between them. Germline assignment: CDR1 SGHVS and CDR2 FQNEAQ. This CDR3 contains 15 residues. CDR3 loop: CASTFPRGPRGTQYF. The CDR3 DNA reads TGTGCCAGCACCTTCCCGCGAGGCCCCCGGGGTACGCAGTATTTT.

This clonotype was counted a few times. V is TRBV20-1 and J is TRBJ2-7, with D tentatively TRBD2 (7 bases). Trimming cost V 1 base and J 2 bases, with 15 bases left between them. The CDR3 loop spans 15 amino acids. Germline values: CDR1 DFQATT, CDR2 SNEGSKA (reference sequence). The CDR3 DNA is TGCAGTGCTAGAGGGGAGCAGGGGACTACCTACGAGCAGTACTTC. It is translated as CSARGEQGTTYEQYF.

About this clonotype: One junction end disagrees with the germline gene, perhaps due to a read error. V gene TRBV25-1 combines with J gene TRBJ2-7, with D possibly TRBD2 on 7 matching bases. The CDR3 extends over 12 amino acids. Per the germline V gene, CDR1 is MGHDK and CDR2 is SYGVNS. The CDR3 DNA follows: TGTGCCAGCAGTGAGGGGGGGGGCAGGGAGCACTTC. It is translated as CASSEGGGREHF.

This clonotype has a handful of counts. The chain carries TRBV6-5 and TRBJ1-2, with D hard to call. The CDR3 sequence is 12 residues long. Trimming cost V 6 bases and J 2 bases, with 7 bases left between them. The germline CDR1 and CDR2 sequences are MNHEY and SVGAGI. CDR3 region: CASRGGNYGYTF. The CDR3 region has the DNA TGTGCCAGCAGGGGCGGCAACTATGGCTACACCTTC.

This clonotype was observed a few times. The V call is TRBV20-1, the J call TRBJ1-6; D is possibly TRBD1 (5 bases). The CDR3 consists of 13 residues. The V and J ends lost 3 bases and 9 bases respectively, with 12 bases between them. Per the germline V gene, CDR1 is DFQATT and CDR2 is SNEGSKA (reference sequence). The CDR3: CSARGSRGSPLHF. Written as DNA, the CDR3 is TGCAGTGCTAGGGGGAGTAGGGGTTCACCCCTCCACTTT.

This clonotype was counted at least ten times. The V call is TRBV21-1, the J call TRBJ2-1; the table gives TRBD1 as D, unverified against the DNA. TRBV21-1 is reported as a pseudogene. The CDR3 totals 17 residues. CDR3 in amino acids: CASSKSHANTRLEEQFF. CDR3 DNA: TGTGCCAGCAGCAAAAGTCACGCGAACACCCGGTTGGAGGAGCAGTTCTTC.

V gene TRBV24-1 combines with J gene TRBJ2-7, with D hard to call. V dropped 4 bases and J dropped 4 bases, with 19 bases sitting between them. The CDR3 loop spans 16 amino acids. Germline assignment: CDR1 KGHDR and CDR2 SFDVKD. CDR3 sequence reads: CATSDPRARFGYEQYF. The CDR3 nucleotides are TGTGCCACCAGTGACCCCCGGGCCCGCTTTGGTTACGAGCAGTACTTC.

This clonotype was observed at least ten times. J is TRBJ2-5 and V is TRBV3-1, with D perhaps matching TRBD2 (6 bases). The CDR3 covers 14 residues. Germline assignment: CDR1 LGHDT and CDR2 YNNKEL (reference sequence). The ends were cut back, 0 bases at V and 5 bases at J, with 10 bases in the middle. The CDR3 protein is CASSQDLATETQYF. The CDR3, as DNA: TGTGCCAGCAGCCAAGATCTAGCGACGGAGACCCAGTACTTC.

In this sample, this clonotype turned up once. The chain is built from TRBV6-2 or TRBV6-3 and TRBJ2-5; D is unclear. This CDR3 is 11 amino acids long. Trimming removed 7 bases from V and 4 bases from J, with 7 bases in between. CDR1 is MNHEY and CDR2 is SVGEGT in the germline V gene. CDR3 sequence reads: CASTYGETQYF. CDR3 sequence (DNA): TGTGCCAGCACCTACGGAGAGACCCAGTACTTC.

In its sample, this clonotype was seen a few times. The chain combines TRBV11-3 with TRBJ2-1; 8 bases align to TRBD1. Germline V gene lookup returns CDR1 SGHNT and CDR2 YENEEA. The J segment lost 0 bases and the V segment lost 10 bases, leaving 5 bases of the junction unmatched. CDR3 size: 14 residues. The CDR3 DNA is TGTGCCACCAGACAGGGGAGCTCCTACAATGAGCAGTTCTTC. Protein: CATRQGSSYNEQFF.

The chain recombines TRBV19 with TRBJ1-1; tentative D call: TRBD1 (5 bases). The CDR3 runs 11 residues. V was trimmed by 6 bases and J by 7 bases, leaving 9 bases between them. Germline CDR1 is LNHDA and CDR2 is SQIVND (reference sequence). CDR3 coding DNA: TGTGCCAGTAGCAAGACAGTTGAAGCTTTCTTT. Translated: CASSKTVEAFF. Drawing the rest from reference TRBV19 and TRBJ1-1, the complete variable domain is DGGITQSPKYLFRKEGQNVTLSCEQNLNHDAMYWYRQDPGQGLRLIYYSQIVNDFQKGDIAEGYSVSREKKESFPLTVTSAQKNPTAFYLCASSKTVEAFFGQGTRLTVV.

This clonotype was observed a few times. The V gene is TRBV20-1, the J gene TRBJ1-2; possibly TRBD1 for D (5 bases). The CDR3 extends over 16 amino acids. The germline V and J ends were trimmed by 2 bases and 4 bases, with 20 bases remaining between them. Germline V lookup: CDR1 DFQATT, CDR2 SNEGSKA (reference sequence). The CDR3 sequence: CSARSGDEPSPYGYTF. The CDR3 nucleotides are TGCAGTGCTAGATCCGGGGACGAGCCTAGCCCCTATGGCTACACCTTC.

This clonotype was counted between two and nine times. The gene calls are TRBV30 and TRBJ1-3; D is possibly TRBD1 (6 bases). This CDR3 is built from 12 residues. The ends were cut back, 3 bases at V and 8 bases at J, with 11 bases in the middle. Germline CDR1 reads GTSNPN; CDR2 reads SVGIG (reference sequence). The CDR3 coding sequence is TGTGCCTGGAGCCTCAGGGGATACACCATATATTTT. This gives the protein CAWSLRGYTIYF.

This clonotype occurred many times. The CDR3 coding sequence is TGTGCCAGCAGTTACCCCACAGGGGAAGGTGAAGCTTTCTTT. Translated, it gives CASSYPTGEGEAFF. The chain carries TRBV12-3 or TRBV12-4 and TRBJ1-1, with 7 bases fitting TRBD1. This CDR3 comprises 14 residues. Losses at the gene ends were 4 bases for V and 7 bases for J; bases not matched to a gene: 9.